A selection of T cell receptor beta chains follows, all from one sample in a study of T cell repertoires in cytomegalovirus infection. Their specific antigens are unknown. TCRdb re-derived calls from the reads in MiXCR, one entry per CDR3 protein. The table has hundreds of thousands of distinct CDR3 sequences, around a third seen once. The specimen comprised cultured PBMCs, sampled from culture after CMV antigen stimulation. These receptors were collected from a human donor in good health (CMV status not recorded). Some clones in this sample may be carry-over from other donors' samples. CDR3s include the opening cysteine and the closing phenylalanine or tryptophan. A D gene is named only where the DNA matches it firmly. For some rows the clone size is stated as once, few or many, or as a class when expanded; others skip it.

size	J	D	V	length	DNA	CDR3
few	TRBJ2-2	-	TRBV28	12	TGTGCCAGCAGGTCTAACACCGGGGAGCTGTTTTTT	CASRSNTGELFF
few	TRBJ2-7	-	TRBV6-2/TRBV6-3	12	TGTGCCAGCAGTTACACGTCCTACGAGCAGTACTTC	CASSYTSYEQYF
few	TRBJ2-3	TRBD2	TRBV12-3/TRBV12-4	17	TGTGCCAGCAGTTTAAGCCTCTTTAGCGGGGTGGAGGATACGCAGTATTTT	CASSLSLFSGVEDTQYF
few	TRBJ2-3	TRBD2	TRBV5-6	15	TGTGCCAGCAGCCAGGGGACTAGTTCGGCAGATACGCAGTATTTT	CASSQGTSSADTQYF
-	TRBJ2-2	-	TRBV7-2	14	TGTGCCAGCAGCTTAGCGCACAACACCGGGGAGCTGTTTTTT	CASSLAHNTGELFF
-	TRBJ1-5	-	TRBV12-3/TRBV12-4	13	TGTGCCAGCAGTTTCTCTACAGGGAAGCCCCAGCATTTT	CASSFSTGKPQHF
many	TRBJ2-4	-	TRBV7-8	17	TGTGCCAGCAGCGATTACAGACTGGGCATCGCCAAAAACATTCAGTACTTC	CASSDYRLGIAKNIQYF
-	TRBJ2-1	-	TRBV5-3	14	TGTGCCAGCAGCAATATTTTAAGGGGGAATGAGCAGTTCTTC	CASSNILRGNEQFF
few	TRBJ2-2	TRBD1	TRBV12-3/TRBV12-4	14	TGTGCCAGCAGTCAGGGGGCGGACACCGGGGAGCTGTTTTTT	CASSQGADTGELFF
-	TRBJ2-1	-	TRBV9	12	TGTGCCAGCAGCGTAGAAGAGACTAGGCAGTTCTTC	CASSVEETRQFF
-	TRBJ1-2	-	TRBV5-4	15	TGTGCCAGCAGCCGGGACGGTCTACTAAACTATGGCTACACCTTC	CASSRDGLLNYGYTF
-	TRBJ2-7	TRBD1	TRBV28	12	TGTGCCAGCGGGACAGTCTCCTACGAGCAGTACTTC	CASGTVSYEQYF
-	TRBJ2-7	TRBD1	TRBV5-6	13	TGTGCCAGCAGCTTTGGACAGGGGGCCGAGCAGTACTTC	CASSFGQGAEQYF
few	TRBJ2-7	-	TRBV7-6	15	TGTGCCAGCAGCCCTATAGGGAGGTCTACCTACGAGCAGTACTTC	CASSPIGRSTYEQYF
-	TRBJ2-5	-	TRBV12-5	13	TGTGCTAGGGAGAGGCCGGGAGAAGAGACCCAGTACTTC	CARERPGEETQYF
-	TRBJ1-6	-	TRBV2	21	TGTGCCAGCAGTTCCCCGCTAGGGGACATTGAGCCTAGCTCCTATAATTCACCCCTCCACTTT	CASSSPLGDIEPSSYNSPLHF
-	TRBJ2-7	TRBD1	TRBV7-9	14	TGTGCCAGCAGCCGCCAACTACAGGGGAAGGAGCAGTACTTC	CASSRQLQGKEQYF
few	TRBJ2-7	TRBD1	TRBV6-2/TRBV6-3	16	TGTGCCAGCAGTTACTCTTCCAGGGGGCTTTCCTACGAGCAGTACTTC	CASSYSSRGLSYEQYF
-	TRBJ2-5	-	TRBV6-6	15	TGTGCCAGCACCCCAGAAGGGGGGGGGCAAGAGACCCAGTACTTC	CASTPEGGGQETQYF
many	TRBJ2-7	TRBD1	TRBV7-2	15	TGTGCCAGCAGAATCGGGACAGGGATTTCGTACGAGCAGTACTTC	CASRIGTGISYEQYF
-	TRBJ2-2	TRBD1	TRBV7-8	17	TGTGCCAGCAGCTTACTCCCACAGGGGGTCCTCACCGGGGAGCTGTTTTTT	CASSLLPQGVLTGELFF
-	TRBJ2-3	-	TRBV4-1	13	TGCGCCAGCAGCCAAGATCCCTACGATACGCAGTATTTT	CASSQDPYDTQYF
few	TRBJ1-1	-	TRBV6-1	14	TGTGCCAGCAGTGGCCGGCAGGGTAAAACTGAAGCTTTCTTT	CASSGRQGKTEAFF
-	TRBJ1-2	-	TRBV2	14	TGTGCCGGACAAAAAGGGGGGTGGAAGGATGGCTACACCTTC	CAGQKGGWKDGYTF
few	TRBJ2-1	-	TRBV18	13	TGTGCCAGCTCACCAGGGAGCGATGTTGAGCAGTTCTTC	CASSPGSDVEQFF
many	TRBJ2-7	TRBD2	TRBV7-2	16	TGTGCCAGCAGCTTAGTTAGCGGGAGGTCGAACTACGAGCAGTACTTC	CASSLVSGRSNYEQYF
-	TRBJ2-5	TRBD2	TRBV9	16	TGTGCCAGCAGCGTTGGGACTAGCGGGGGGGCAGAGACCCAGTACTTC	CASSVGTSGGAETQYF
few	TRBJ2-1	TRBD2	TRBV7-2	16	TGTGCCAGCAGCTTCGGACTAGTGCTGAGTATTGATGAGCAGTTCTTC	CASSFGLVLSIDEQFF
-	TRBJ2-5	-	TRBV7-9	14	TGTGCCAGCAGCCCGATTACAGGGCAAGAGACCCAGTACTTC	CASSPITGQETQYF
-	TRBJ2-5	TRBD2	TRBV20-1	17	TGCAGGGACACGGGACTAGTGGTGCGGGTGCGGAAAGAGACCCAGTACTTC	CRDTGLVVRVRKETQYF
-	TRBJ2-1	-	TRBV6-2/TRBV6-3	16	TGTGCCAGCAGTTCAGGGTCGCGGGGTAATGGCAATGAGCAGTTCTTC	CASSSGSRGNGNEQFF
many	TRBJ2-7	TRBD2	TRBV7-8	16	TGTGCCAGCAGCCCTCTGCCTGGGACTAGCGAATACGAGCAGTACTTC	CASSPLPGTSEYEQYF
few	TRBJ2-2	-	TRBV12-3/TRBV12-4	15	TGTGCCAGCAGTTTACGGTGGGGGAACACCGGGGAGCTGTTTTTT	CASSLRWGNTGELFF
few	TRBJ1-2	TRBD1	TRBV12-3/TRBV12-4	13	TGTGCCAGCAGCCAGACAGGGTTTAATGGCTACACCTTC	CASSQTGFNGYTF
-	TRBJ2-5	TRBD2	TRBV5-5	15	TGTGCCAGCAGCTCTGGACTAGCGGGAACTGAGACCCAGTACTTC	CASSSGLAGTETQYF
-	TRBJ1-1	-	TRBV12-3/TRBV12-4	13	TGTGCCAGCATCCCCGAGGGTAGGACTGAAGCTTTCTTT	CASIPEGRTEAFF
-	TRBJ1-5	-	TRBV6-2/TRBV6-3	11	TGTGCCAGCAGTTATACGGGATCCCAGCATTTT	CASSYTGSQHF
-	TRBJ2-5	-	TRBV10-3	13	TGTGCCATCAGGTCTGGAGAAACGGAGACCCAGTACTTC	CAIRSGETETQYF
few	TRBJ1-5	TRBD1	TRBV6-2/TRBV6-3	15	TGTGCCAGCCTAAGCACCGGGACAGGGGTTCAGCCCCAGCATTTT	CASLSTGTGVQPQHF
many	TRBJ2-1	TRBD2	TRBV7-2	15	TGTGCCAGCAGCTCAAGCGGGAGTATATACAATGAGCAGTTCTTC	CASSSSGSIYNEQFF
-	TRBJ2-7	-	TRBV11-2	13	TGTGCCAGCAGCTTAAGCCCGGCAGACGAGCAGTACTTC	CASSLSPADEQYF
few	TRBJ1-6	-	TRBV7-8	16	TGTGCCAGCAGCTTAGTTCCGGCAGTTAATAATTCACCCCTCCACTTT	CASSLVPAVNNSPLHF